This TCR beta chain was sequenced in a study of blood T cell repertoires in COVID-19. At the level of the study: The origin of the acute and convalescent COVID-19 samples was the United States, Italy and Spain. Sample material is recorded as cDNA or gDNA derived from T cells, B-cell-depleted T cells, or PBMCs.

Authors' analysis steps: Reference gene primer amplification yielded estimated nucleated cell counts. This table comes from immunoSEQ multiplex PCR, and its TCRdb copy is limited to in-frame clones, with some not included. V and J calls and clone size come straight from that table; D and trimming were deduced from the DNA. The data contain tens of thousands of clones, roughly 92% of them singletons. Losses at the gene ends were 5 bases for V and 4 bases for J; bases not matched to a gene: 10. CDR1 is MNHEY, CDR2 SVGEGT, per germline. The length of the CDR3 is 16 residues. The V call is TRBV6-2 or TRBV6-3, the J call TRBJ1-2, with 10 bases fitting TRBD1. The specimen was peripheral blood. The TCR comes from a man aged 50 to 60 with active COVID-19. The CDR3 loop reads CASSGHDRGRVYGYTF. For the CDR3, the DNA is TGTGCCAGCAGTGGACACGACAGGGGGCGGGTCTATGGCTACACCTTC.